The rows below give T cell receptor beta chains drawn from one sample of a study of shared clonotypes between healthy human individuals. The protocol was immunoSEQ multiplex PCR, while the TCRdb copy is restricted to in-frame clones and leaves out a portion. The table shows 2 million to 2.5 million clones, with less than 95% occurring only once. Material for sequencing was naive CD4+ T cells from PBMCs. The receptors derive from a man aged 18-30 years in good health. Some clones in this sample may be carry-over from other donors' samples. Each CDR3 is given with its conserved first and last residue. The D gene is left open where the match is weak. Clone size appears in some rows only: once, few, many, or a class for an expanded clone.

.	TRBV11-2	.	TRBJ2-7	CASSPIGKQGRNYEQYF	TGTGCCAGCAGCCCAATCGGCAAACAGGGGAGGAACTACGAGCAGTACTTC
.	TRBV6-6	.	TRBJ1-5	CASSYGNQPQHF	TGTGCCAGCAGTTACGGCAATCAGCCCCAGCATTTT
.	TRBV14	.	TRBJ2-7	CASSQVHRPVLSYEQYF	TGTGCCAGCAGCCAAGTCCACCGCCCCGTACTCTCCTACGAGCAGTACTTC
.	TRBV28	TRBD1	TRBJ1-5	CASSTGQGFQPQHF	TGTGCCAGCAGTACCGGACAGGGGTTTCAGCCCCAGCATTTT
.	TRBV6-5	TRBD1	TRBJ1-5	CASRRQGGSNQPQHF	TGTGCCAGCAGACGACAGGGCGGGAGCAATCAGCCCCAGCATTTT
.	TRBV5-1	TRBD2	TRBJ2-1	CASSLLSGRADEDEQFF	TGCGCCAGCAGCTTACTCAGCGGGAGGGCCGACGAGGATGAGCAGTTCTTC
.	TRBV27	TRBD1	TRBJ1-2	CASSLRQGYGYTF	TGTGCCAGCAGTTTACGACAGGGCTATGGCTACACCTTC
once	TRBV7-2	.	TRBJ2-7	CASSLGSSFTVFEQYF	TGTGCCAGCAGCTTAGGCTCGAGCTTCACGGTGTTCGAGCAGTACTTC
.	TRBV9	.	TRBJ1-2	CASSVRAGPYGYTF	TGTGCCAGCAGCGTAAGGGCAGGCCCCTATGGCTACACCTTC
.	TRBV19	.	TRBJ2-7	CASSPGGGRDYEQYF	TGTGCCAGTAGTCCAGGGGGCGGGAGGGACTACGAGCAGTACTTC
.	TRBV7-9	TRBD2	TRBJ2-1	CASSGLGTSVRPKPFF	TGTGCCAGCAGCGGCCTGGGGACTAGCGTGCGCCCCAAGCCGTTCTTC
.	TRBV7-3	TRBD2	TRBJ2-1	CASSLSGSSYNEQFF	TGTGCCAGCAGCTTGAGCGGGAGCTCCTACAATGAGCAGTTCTTC